This TCR beta chain was sequenced during a study of cytomegalovirus exposure and HLA in healthy donors. Study background: The same platform as the roughly 670 first-cohort repertoires was used for the 95 to 150 validation repertoires, a later analysis reported.

Here immunoSEQ multiplex PCR was the method, and the copy in TCRdb shows in-frame clones only, minus some. The repertoire consists of 200,000 to 250,000 clones, with roughly 87% occurring once and the leading ten covering 2%. Comment on this clone: Its antigen remains unknown.

The CDR3 runs to 15 residues. V was shortened by 1 base and J by 0 bases, with 9 bases between the two germline ends. In germline, CDR1 is MNHEY, CDR2 SMNVEV (reference sequence). Study conclusions and caveats: The finding came from a later analysis; first-cohort TCR clusters tended to co-occur in the roughly 110 validation repertoires.

The chain employs TRBV27 and TRBJ1-2, with D perhaps matching TRBD1 (6 bases). The sequence derives from a woman aged 18-29 years in good health and CMV-seropositive. The sequencing input was PBMCs. The CDR3 region has the DNA TGTGCCAGCAGTTTATACAGGGATGCTAACTATGGCTACACCTTC. As protein: CASSLYRDANYGYTF.